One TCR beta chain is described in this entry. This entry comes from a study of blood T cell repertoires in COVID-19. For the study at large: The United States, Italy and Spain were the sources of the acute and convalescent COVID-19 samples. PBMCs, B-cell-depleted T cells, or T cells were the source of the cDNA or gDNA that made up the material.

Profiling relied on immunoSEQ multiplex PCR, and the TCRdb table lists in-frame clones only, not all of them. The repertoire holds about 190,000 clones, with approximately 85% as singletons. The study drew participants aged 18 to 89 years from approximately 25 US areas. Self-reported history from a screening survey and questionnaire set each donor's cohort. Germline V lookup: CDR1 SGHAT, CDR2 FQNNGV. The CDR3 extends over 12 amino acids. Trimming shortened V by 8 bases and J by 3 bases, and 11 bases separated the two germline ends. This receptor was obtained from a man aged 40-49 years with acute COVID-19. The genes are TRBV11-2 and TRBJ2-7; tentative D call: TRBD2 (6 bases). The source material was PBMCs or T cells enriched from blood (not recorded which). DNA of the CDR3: TGTGCCAGCGTACTTAGCGGCTACGAGCAGTACTTC. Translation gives CASVLSGYEQYF.